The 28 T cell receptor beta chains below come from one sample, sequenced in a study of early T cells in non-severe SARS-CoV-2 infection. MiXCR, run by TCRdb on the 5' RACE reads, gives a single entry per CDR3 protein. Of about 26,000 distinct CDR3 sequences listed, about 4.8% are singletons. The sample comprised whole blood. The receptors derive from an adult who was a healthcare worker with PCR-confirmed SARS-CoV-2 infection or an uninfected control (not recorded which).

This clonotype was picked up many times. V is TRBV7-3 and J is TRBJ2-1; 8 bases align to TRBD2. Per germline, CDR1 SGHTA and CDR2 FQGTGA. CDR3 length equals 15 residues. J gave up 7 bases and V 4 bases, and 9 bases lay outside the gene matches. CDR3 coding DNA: TGTGCCAGCAGCTCGAGCGGGGGCTCCGGTAATGAGCAGTTCTTC. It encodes CASSSSGGSGNEQFF.

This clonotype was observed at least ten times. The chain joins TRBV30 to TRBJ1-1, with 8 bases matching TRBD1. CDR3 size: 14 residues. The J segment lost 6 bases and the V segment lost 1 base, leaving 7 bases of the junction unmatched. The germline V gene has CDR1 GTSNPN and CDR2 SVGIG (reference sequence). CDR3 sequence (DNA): TGTGCCTGGAGTGACGGACAGGGCCTCCCTGAAGCTTTCTTT. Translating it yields CAWSDGQGLPEAFF.

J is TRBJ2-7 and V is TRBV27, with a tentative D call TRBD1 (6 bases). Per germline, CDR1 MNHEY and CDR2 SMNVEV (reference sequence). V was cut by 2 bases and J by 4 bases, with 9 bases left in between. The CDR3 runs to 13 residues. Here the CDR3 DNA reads TGTGCCAGCAGTTTAGGGGGCGGTTACGAGCAGTACTTC. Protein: CASSLGGGYEQYF.

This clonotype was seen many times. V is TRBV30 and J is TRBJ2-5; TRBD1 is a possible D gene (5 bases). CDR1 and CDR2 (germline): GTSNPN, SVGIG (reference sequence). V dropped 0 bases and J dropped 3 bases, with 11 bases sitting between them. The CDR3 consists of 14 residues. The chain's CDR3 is CAWSVLSREETQYF. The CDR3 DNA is TGTGCCTGGAGTGTACTTAGCAGGGAAGAGACCCAGTACTTC.

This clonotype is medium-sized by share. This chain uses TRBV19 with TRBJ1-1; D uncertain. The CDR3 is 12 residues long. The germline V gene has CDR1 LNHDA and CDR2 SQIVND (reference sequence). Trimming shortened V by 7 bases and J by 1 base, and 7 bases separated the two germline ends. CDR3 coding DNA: TGTGCCAGTACCGTGGGGAACACTGAAGCTTTCTTT. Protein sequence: CASTVGNTEAFF.

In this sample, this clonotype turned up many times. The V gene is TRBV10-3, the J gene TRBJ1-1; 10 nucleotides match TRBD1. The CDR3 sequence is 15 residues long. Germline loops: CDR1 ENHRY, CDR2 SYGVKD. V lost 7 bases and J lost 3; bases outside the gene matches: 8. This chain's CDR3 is CAINPTDRGDTEAFF. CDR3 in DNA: TGTGCCATCAATCCCACGGACAGGGGGGACACTGAAGCTTTCTTT.

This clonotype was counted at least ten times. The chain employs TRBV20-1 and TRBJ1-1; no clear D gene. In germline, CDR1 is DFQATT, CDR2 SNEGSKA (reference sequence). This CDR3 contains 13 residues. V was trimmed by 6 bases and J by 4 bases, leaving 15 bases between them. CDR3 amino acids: CSAAPQVPTEAFF. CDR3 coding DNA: TGCAGTGCCGCGCCCCAGGTTCCCACTGAAGCTTTCTTT.

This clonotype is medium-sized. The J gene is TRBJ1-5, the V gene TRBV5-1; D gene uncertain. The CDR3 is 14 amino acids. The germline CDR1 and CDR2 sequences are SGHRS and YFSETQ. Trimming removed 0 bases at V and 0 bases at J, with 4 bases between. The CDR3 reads CASSLEGSNQPQHF. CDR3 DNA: TGCGCCAGCAGCTTGGAGGGTAGCAATCAGCCCCAGCATTTT. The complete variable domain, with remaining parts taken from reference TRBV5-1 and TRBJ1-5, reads KAGVTQTPRYLIKTRGQQVTLSCSPISGHRSVSWYQQTPGQGLQFLFEYFSETQRNKGNFPGRFSGRQFSNSRSEMNVSTLELGDSALYLCASSLEGSNQPQHFGDGTRLSIL.

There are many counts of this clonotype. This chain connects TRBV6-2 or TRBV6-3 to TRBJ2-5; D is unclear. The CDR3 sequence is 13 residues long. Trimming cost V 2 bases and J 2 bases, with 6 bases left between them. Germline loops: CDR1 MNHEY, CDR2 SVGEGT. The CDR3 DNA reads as TGTGCCAGCAGTTACAGGGTGCAAGAGACCCAGTACTTC. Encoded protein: CASSYRVQETQYF.

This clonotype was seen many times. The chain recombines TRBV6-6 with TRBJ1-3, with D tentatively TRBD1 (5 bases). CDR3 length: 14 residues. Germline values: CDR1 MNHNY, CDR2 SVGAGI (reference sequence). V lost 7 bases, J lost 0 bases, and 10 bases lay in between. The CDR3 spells CASIPDNSGNTIYF. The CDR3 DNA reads TGTGCCAGCATTCCGGACAACTCTGGAAACACCATATATTTT.

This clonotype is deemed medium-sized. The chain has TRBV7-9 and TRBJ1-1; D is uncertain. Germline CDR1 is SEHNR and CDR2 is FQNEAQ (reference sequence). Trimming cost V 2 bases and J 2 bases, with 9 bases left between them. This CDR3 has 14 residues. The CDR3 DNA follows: TGTGCCAGCAGCTTATACGACGGAAACACTGAAGCTTTCTTT. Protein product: CASSLYDGNTEAFF.

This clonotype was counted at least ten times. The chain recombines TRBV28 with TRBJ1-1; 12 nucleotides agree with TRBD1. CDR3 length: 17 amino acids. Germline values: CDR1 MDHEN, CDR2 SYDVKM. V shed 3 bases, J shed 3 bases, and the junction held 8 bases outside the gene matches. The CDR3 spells CASSFRDRGRRDTEAFF. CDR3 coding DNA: TGTGCCAGCAGTTTCCGGGACAGGGGGCGTCGGGACACTGAAGCTTTCTTT.

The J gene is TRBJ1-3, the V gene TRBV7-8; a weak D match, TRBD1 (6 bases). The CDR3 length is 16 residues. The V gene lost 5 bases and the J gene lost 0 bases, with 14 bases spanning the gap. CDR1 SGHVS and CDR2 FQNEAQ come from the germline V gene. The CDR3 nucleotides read TGTGCCAGCAGCGCGCCGGGACAAGACTCTGGAAACACCATATATTTT. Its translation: CASSAPGQDSGNTIYF.

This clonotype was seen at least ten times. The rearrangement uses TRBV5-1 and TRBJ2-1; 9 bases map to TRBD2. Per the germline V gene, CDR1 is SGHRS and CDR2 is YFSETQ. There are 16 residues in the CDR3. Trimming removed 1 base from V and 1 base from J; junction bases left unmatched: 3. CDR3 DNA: TGCGCCAGCAGCTTGTTAGCGGGGGTATCCTACAATGAGCAGTTCTTC. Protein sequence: CASSLLAGVSYNEQFF. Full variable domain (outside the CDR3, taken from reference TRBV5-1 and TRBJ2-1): KAGVTQTPRYLIKTRGQQVTLSCSPISGHRSVSWYQQTPGQGLQFLFEYFSETQRNKGNFPGRFSGRQFSNSRSEMNVSTLELGDSALYLCASSLLAGVSYNEQFFGPGTRLTVL.

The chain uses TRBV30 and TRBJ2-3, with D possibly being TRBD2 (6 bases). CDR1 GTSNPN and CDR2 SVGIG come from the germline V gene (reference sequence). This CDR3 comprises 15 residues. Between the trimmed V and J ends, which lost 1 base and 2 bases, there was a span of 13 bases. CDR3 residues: CAWSETGTFTDTQYF. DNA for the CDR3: TGTGCCTGGAGTGAAACCGGGACTTTCACAGATACGCAGTATTTT. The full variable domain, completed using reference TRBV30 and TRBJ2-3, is SQTIHQWPATLVQPVGSPLSLECTVEGTSNPNLYWYRQAAGRGLQLLFYSVGIGQISSEVPQNLSASRPQDRQFILSSKKLLLSDSGFYLCAWSETGTFTDTQYFGPGTRLTVL.

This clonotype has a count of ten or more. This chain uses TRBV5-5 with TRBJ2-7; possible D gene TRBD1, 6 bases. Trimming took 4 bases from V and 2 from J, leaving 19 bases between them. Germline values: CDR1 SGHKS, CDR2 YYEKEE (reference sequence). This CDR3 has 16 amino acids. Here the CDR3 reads CASSPTYTGTPYEQYF. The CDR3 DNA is TGTGCCAGCAGCCCTACTTACACCGGGACACCCTACGAGCAGTACTTC.

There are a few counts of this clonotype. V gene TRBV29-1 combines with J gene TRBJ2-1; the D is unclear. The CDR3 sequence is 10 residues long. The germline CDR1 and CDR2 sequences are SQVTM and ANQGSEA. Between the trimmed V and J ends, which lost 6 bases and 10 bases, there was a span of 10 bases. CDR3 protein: CSVPDGEQFF. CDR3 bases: TGCAGCGTACCCGACGGGGAGCAGTTCTTC.

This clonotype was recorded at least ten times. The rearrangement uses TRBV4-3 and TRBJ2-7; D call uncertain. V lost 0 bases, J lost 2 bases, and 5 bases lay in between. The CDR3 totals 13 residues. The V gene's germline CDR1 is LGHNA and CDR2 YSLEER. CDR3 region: CASSQDRPYEQYF. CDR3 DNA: TGCGCCAGCAGCCAAGACCGTCCCTACGAGCAGTACTTC.

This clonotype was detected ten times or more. For the CDR3, the DNA is TGCGCCAGCAGCCAAGATGTAGGGGGAAGGTATGGCTACACCTTC. This sequence encodes CASSQDVGGRYGYTF. The rearrangement joins TRBV4-1 to TRBJ1-2, with TRBD1 as a possible D gene (6 bases). V was shortened by 0 bases and J by 5 bases, with 13 bases between the two germline ends. CDR3 length equals 15 residues. Germline lookup yields CDR1 MGHRA and CDR2 YSYEKL.

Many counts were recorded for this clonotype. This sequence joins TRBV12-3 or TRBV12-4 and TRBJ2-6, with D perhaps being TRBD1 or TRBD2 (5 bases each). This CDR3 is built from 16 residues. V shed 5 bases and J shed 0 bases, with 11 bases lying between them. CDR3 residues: CASSPGPNSGANVLTF. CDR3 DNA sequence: TGTGCCAGCAGTCCGGGACCCAACTCTGGGGCCAACGTCCTGACTTTC.

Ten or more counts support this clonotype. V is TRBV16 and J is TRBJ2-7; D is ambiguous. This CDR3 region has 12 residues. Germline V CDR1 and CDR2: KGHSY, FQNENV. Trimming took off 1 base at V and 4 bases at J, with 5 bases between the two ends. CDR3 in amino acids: CASSQLQYEQYF. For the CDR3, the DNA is TGTGCCAGCAGCCAATTGCAATACGAGCAGTACTTC.

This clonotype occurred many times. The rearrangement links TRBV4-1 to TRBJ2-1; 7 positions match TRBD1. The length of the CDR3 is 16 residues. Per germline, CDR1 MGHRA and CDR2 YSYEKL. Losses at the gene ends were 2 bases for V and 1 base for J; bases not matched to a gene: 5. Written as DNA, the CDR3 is TGCGCCAGCAGCCAAAGACAGGGACCGTCCTACAATGAGCAGTTCTTC. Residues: CASSQRQGPSYNEQFF.

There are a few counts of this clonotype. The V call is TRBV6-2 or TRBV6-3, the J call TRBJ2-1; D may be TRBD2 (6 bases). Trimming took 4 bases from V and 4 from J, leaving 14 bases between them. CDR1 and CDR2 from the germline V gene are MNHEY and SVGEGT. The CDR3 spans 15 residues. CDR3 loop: CASSSLGGVYNEQFF. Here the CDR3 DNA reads TGTGCCAGCAGTTCCCTGGGCGGGGTATACAATGAGCAGTTCTTC.

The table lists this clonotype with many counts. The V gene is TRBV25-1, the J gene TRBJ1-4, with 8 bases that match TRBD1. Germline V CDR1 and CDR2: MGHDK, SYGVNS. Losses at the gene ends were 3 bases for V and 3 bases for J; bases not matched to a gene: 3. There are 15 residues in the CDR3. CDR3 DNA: TGTGCCAGCAGTGACCGGACAGGGCCTAATGAAAAACTGTTTTTT. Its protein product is CASSDRTGPNEKLFF.

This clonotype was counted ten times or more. The CDR3 DNA reads as TGTGCCAGCAGCTACGGGGCGCGCACAGATACGCAGTATTTT. It codes for CASSYGARTDTQYF. The rearrangement uses TRBV7-2 and TRBJ2-3; D possibly matches TRBD1 or TRBD2 (5 bases each). The germline gives CDR1 SGHTA, CDR2 FQGNSA. The CDR3 runs 14 residues. The V end was cut by 4 bases, the J end by 1 base, with 9 bases between. The full variable domain, rest sourced from reference TRBV7-2 and TRBJ2-3, is GAGVSQSPSNKVTEKGKDVELRCDPISGHTALYWYRQSLGQGLEFLIYFQGNSAPDKSGLPSDRFSAERTGGSVSTLTIQRTQQEDSAVYLCASSYGARTDTQYFGPGTRLTVL.

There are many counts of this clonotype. The CDR3 loop reads CASSPKMGGGQETQYF. The CDR3 DNA sequence: TGTGCCAGCAGCCCCAAGATGGGGGGGGGCCAAGAGACCCAGTACTTC. J is TRBJ2-5 and V is TRBV12-3 or TRBV12-4; 7 nucleotides align to TRBD2. V dropped 6 bases and J dropped 1; count of bases not matched to a gene: 11. The CDR3 covers 16 residues.

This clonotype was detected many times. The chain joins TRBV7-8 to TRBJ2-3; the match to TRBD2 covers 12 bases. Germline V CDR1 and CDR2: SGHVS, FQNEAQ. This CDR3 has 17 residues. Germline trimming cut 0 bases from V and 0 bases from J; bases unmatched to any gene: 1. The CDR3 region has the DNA TGTGCCAGCAGCTTAGCTGGACTAGCGGGGAGCACAGATACGCAGTATTTT. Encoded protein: CASSLAGLAGSTDTQYF.

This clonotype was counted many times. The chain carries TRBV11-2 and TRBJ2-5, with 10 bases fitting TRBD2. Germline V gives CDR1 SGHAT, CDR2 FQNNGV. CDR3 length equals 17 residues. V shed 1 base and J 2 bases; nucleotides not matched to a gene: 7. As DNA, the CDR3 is TGTGCCAGCAGCTTAGGTCTAGCGGGGGCTCCACAAGAGACCCAGTACTTC. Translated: CASSLGLAGAPQETQYF. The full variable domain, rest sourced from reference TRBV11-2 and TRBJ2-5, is EAGVAQSPRYKIIEKRQSVAFWCNPISGHATLYWYQQILGQGPKLLIQFQNNGVVDDSQLPKDRFSAERLKGVDSTLKIQPAKLEDSAVYLCASSLGLAGAPQETQYFGPGTRLLVL.